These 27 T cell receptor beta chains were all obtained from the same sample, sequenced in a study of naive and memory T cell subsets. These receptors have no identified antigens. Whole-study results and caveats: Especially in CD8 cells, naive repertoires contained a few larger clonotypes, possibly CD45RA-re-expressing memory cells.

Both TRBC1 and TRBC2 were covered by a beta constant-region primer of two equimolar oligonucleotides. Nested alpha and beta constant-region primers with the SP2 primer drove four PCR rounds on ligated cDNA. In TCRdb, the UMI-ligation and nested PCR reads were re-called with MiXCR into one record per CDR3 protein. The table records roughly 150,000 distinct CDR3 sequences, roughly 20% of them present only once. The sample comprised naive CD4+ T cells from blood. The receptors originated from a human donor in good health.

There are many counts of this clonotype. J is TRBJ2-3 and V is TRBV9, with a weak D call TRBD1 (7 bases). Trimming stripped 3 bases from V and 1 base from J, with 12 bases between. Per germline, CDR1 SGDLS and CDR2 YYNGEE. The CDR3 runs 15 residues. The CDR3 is CASSAEGARTDTQYF. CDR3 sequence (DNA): TGTGCCAGCAGCGCGGAGGGGGCCCGCACAGATACGCAGTATTTT.

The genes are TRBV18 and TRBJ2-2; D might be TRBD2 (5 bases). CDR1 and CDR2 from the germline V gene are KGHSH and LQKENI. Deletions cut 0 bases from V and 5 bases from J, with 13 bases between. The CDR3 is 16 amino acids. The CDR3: CASSPPSGRRTGELFF. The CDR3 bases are TGTGCCAGCTCACCACCGTCTGGGAGAAGAACCGGGGAGCTGTTTTTT. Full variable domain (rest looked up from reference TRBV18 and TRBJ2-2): NAGVMQNPRHLVRRRGQEARLRCSPMKGHSHVYWYRQLPEEGLKFMVYLQKENIIDESGMPKERFSAEFPKEGPSILRIQQVVRGDSAAYFCASSPPSGRRTGELFFGEGSRLTVL.

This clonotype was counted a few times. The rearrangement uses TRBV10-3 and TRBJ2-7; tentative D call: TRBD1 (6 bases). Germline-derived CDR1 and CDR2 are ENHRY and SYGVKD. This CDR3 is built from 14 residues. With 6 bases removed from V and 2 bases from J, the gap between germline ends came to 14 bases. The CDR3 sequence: CAIRDSQVAYEQYF. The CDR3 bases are TGTGCCATCAGGGACAGCCAGGTTGCCTACGAGCAGTACTTC.

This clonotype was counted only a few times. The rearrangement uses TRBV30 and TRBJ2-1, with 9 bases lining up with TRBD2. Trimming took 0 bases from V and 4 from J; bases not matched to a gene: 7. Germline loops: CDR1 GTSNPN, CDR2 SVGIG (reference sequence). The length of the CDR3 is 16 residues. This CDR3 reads CAWSVRTSGSYNEQFF. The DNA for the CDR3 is TGTGCCTGGAGTGTACGAACTAGCGGGTCTTACAATGAGCAGTTCTTC.

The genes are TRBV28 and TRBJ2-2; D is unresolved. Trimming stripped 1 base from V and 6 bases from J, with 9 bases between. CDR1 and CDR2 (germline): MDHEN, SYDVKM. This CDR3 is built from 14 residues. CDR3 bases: TGTGCCAGCAGTTTATTGGGATTCGCCGGGGAGCTGTTTTTT. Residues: CASSLLGFAGELFF.

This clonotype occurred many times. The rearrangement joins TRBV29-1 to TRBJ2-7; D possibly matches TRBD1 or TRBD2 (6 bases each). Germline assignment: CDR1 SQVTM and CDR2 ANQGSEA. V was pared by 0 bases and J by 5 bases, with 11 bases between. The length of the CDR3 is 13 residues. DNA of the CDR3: TGCAGCGTTGAAGATTGGGGGGCCCACGAGCAGTACTTC. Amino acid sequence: CSVEDWGAHEQYF.

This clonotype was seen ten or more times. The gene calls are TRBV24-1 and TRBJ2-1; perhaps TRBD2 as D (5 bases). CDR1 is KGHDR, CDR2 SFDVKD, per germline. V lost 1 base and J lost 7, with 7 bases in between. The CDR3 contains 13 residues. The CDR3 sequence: CATSDLKRNEQFF. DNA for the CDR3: TGTGCCACCAGTGATTTAAAGCGGAATGAGCAGTTCTTC.

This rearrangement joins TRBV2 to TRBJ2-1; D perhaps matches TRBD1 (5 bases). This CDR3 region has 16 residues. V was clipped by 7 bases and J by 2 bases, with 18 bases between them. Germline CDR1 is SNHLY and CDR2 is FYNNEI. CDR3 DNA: TGTGCCAGCACTCCAAGGGGTCGGCCCGCCTACAATGAGCAGTTCTTC. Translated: CASTPRGRPAYNEQFF. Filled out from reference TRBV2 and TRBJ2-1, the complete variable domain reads EPEVTQTPSHQVTQMGQEVILRCVPISNHLYFYWYRQILGQKVEFLVSFYNNEISEKSEIFDDQFSVERPDGSNFTLKIRSTKLEDSAMYFCASTPRGRPAYNEQFFGPGTRLTVL.

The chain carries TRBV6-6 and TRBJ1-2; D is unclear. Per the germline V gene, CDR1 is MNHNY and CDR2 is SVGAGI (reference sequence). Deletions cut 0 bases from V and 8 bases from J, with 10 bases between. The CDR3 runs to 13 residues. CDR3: CASSYSKGSGYTF. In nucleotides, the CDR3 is TGTGCCAGCAGTTACTCGAAGGGAAGCGGCTACACCTTC.

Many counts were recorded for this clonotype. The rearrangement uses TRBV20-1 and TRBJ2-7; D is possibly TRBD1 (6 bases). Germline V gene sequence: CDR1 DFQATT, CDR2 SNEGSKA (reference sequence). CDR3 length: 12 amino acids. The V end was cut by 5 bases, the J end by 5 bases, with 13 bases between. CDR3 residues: CSALPRGHEQYF. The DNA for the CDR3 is TGCAGTGCTTTACCCAGGGGCCACGAGCAGTACTTC.

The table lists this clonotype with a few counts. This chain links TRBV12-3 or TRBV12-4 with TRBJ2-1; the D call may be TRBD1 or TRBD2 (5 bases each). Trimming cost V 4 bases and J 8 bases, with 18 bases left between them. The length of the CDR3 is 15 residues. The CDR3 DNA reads TGTGCCAGCAGTTCTCCCGGGACCGTCCGGTATGAGCAGTTCTTC. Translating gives CASSSPGTVRYEQFF.

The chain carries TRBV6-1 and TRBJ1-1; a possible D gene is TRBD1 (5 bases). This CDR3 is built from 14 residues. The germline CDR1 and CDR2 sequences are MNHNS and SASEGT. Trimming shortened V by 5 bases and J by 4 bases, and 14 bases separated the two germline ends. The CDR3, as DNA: TGTGCCAGCAGTTTAACCGGGGGATCCACTGAAGCTTTCTTT. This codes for CASSLTGGSTEAFF.

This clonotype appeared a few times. The DNA of the CDR3 is TGCGCCAGCAGCCCTCCTACATTTAACACCGGGGAGCTGTTTTTT. Translated, it gives CASSPPTFNTGELFF. V usage is TRBV5-1 and J usage is TRBJ2-2; D call uncertain. The CDR3 is made up of 15 amino acids. Germline-derived CDR1 and CDR2 are SGHRS and YFSETQ. Trimming pared 4 bases from V and 2 bases from J, leaving 12 bases between.

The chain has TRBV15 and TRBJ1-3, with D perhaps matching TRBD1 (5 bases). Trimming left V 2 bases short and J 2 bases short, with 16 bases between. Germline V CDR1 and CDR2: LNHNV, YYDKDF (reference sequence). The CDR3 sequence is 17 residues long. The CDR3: CATSRNSQAGAGNTIYF. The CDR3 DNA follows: TGTGCCACCAGCAGAAATTCACAGGCGGGGGCTGGAAACACCATATATTTT. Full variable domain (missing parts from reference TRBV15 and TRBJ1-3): DAMVIQNPRYQVTQFGKPVTLSCSQTLNHNVMYWYQQKSSQAPKLLFHYYDKDFNNEADTPDNFQSRRPNTSFCFLDIRSPGLGDTAMYLCATSRNSQAGAGNTIYFGEGSWLTVV.

The CDR3 loop is CSARSSGRADTQYF. CDR3 sequence (DNA): TGCAGTGCTAGGTCTAGCGGAAGGGCAGATACGCAGTATTTT. J is TRBJ2-3 and V is TRBV20-1, with 7 nucleotides matching TRBD2. Per the germline V gene, CDR1 is DFQATT and CDR2 is SNEGSKA (reference sequence). The CDR3 loop spans 14 amino acids. The ends lost 3 bases at V and 4 bases at J; junction bases unmatched: 7.

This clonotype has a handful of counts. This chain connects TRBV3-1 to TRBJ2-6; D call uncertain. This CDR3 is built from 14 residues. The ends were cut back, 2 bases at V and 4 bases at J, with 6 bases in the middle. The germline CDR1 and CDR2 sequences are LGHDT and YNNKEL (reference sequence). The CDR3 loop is CASSQMRGANVLTF. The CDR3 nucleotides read TGTGCCAGCAGCCAAATGCGGGGGGCCAACGTCCTGACTTTC. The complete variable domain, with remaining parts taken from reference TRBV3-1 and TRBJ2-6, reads DTAVSQTPKYLVTQMGNDKSIKCEQNLGHDTMYWYKQDSKKFLKIMFSYNNKELIINETVPNRFSPKSPDKAHLNLHINSLELGDSAVYFCASSQMRGANVLTFGAGSRLTVL.

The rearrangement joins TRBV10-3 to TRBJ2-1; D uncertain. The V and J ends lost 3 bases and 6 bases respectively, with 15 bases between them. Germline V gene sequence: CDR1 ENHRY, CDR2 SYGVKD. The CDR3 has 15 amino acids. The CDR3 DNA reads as TGTGCCATCAGTGAAAGGCCAGAAGGGTCCAATGAGCAGTTCTTC. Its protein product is CAISERPEGSNEQFF.

CDR3 nucleotides: TGCAGCGTTGCCCTTAATACAGGGGGCACAGATACGCAGTATTTT. The encoded protein is CSVALNTGGTDTQYF. This rearrangement joins TRBV29-1 to TRBJ2-3; the match to TRBD1 covers 7 bases. The V and J ends lost 4 bases and 1 base, in that order; junction bases with no gene match: 8. This CDR3 has 15 amino acids. Per the germline V gene, CDR1 is SQVTM and CDR2 is ANQGSEA.

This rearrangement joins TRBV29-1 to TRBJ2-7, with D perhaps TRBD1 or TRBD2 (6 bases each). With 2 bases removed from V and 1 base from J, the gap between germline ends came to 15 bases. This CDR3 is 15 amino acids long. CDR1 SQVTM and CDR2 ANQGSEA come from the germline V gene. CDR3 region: CSVERGVGTSYEQYF. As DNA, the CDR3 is TGCAGCGTTGAAAGGGGGGTGGGGACTTCCTACGAGCAGTACTTC.

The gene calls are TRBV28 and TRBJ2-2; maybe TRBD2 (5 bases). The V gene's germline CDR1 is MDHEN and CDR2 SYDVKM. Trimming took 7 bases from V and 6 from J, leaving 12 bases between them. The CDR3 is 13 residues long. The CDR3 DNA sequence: TGTGCCAGCATCGAGGGTAGTCCCGGGGAGCTGTTTTTT. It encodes CASIEGSPGELFF.

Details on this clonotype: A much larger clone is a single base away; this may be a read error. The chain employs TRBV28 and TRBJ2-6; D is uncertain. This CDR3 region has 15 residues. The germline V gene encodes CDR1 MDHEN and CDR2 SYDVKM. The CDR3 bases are TGTGCCAACAGTCAACACCCGGATGGGGCCAACGTCCTGACTTTC. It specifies CANSQHPDGANVLTF.

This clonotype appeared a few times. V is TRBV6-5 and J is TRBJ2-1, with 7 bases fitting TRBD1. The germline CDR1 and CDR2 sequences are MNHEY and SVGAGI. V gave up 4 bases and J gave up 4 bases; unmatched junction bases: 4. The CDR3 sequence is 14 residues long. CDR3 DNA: TGTGCCAGCAGTTCCGACAGGGTTTACAATGAGCAGTTCTTC. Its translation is CASSSDRVYNEQFF.

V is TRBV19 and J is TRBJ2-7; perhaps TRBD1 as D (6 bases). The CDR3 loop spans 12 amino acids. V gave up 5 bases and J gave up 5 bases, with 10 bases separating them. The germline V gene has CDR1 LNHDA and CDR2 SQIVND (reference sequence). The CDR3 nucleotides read TGTGCCAGTAGTGGCTACAGGGACGAGCAGTACTTC. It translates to CASSGYRDEQYF.

CDR3 nucleotide sequence: TGTGCCAGCAGCCTATCATCGGGACTAGCGGGGACCACAGATACGCAGTATTTT. Translating it yields CASSLSSGLAGTTDTQYF. J is TRBJ2-3 and V is TRBV12-3 or TRBV12-4; 13 bases map to TRBD2. The trim removed 6 bases at V and 2 bases at J, leaving 11 bases unmatched. The CDR3 contains 18 residues.

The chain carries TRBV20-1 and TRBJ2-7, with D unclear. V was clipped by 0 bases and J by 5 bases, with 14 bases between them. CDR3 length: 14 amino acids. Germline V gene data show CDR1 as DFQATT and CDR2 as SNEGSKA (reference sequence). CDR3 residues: CSARDRVGYDEQYF. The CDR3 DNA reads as TGCAGTGCTAGAGATCGGGTAGGGTACGACGAGCAGTACTTC.

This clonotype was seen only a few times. CDR3: CASTDTLTGNTEAFF. Written as DNA, the CDR3 is TGCGCCAGCACAGACACATTGACGGGGAACACTGAAGCTTTCTTT. This chain links TRBV5-1 with TRBJ1-1; D is unresolved. The V gene lost 6 bases and the J gene lost 1 base, with 16 bases spanning the gap. The CDR3 contains 15 residues. Germline V lookup: CDR1 SGHRS, CDR2 YFSETQ.

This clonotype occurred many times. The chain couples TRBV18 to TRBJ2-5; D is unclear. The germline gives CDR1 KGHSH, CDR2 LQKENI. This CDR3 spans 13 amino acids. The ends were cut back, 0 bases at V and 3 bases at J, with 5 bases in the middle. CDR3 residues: CASSPPGKETQYF. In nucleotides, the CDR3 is TGTGCCAGCTCACCACCAGGGAAAGAGACCCAGTACTTC.